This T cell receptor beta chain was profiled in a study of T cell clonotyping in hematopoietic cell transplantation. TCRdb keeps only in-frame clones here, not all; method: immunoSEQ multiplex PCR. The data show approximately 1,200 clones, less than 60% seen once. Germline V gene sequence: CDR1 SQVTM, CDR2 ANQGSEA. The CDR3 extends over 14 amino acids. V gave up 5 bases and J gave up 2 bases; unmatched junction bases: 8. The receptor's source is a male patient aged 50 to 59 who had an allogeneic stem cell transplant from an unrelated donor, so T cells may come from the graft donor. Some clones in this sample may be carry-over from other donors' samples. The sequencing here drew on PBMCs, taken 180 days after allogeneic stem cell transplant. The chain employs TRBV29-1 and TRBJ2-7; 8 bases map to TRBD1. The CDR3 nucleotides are TGCAGCGTTTGGGGGACAGGAATCACCTACGAGCAGTACTTC. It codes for CSVWGTGITYEQYF.